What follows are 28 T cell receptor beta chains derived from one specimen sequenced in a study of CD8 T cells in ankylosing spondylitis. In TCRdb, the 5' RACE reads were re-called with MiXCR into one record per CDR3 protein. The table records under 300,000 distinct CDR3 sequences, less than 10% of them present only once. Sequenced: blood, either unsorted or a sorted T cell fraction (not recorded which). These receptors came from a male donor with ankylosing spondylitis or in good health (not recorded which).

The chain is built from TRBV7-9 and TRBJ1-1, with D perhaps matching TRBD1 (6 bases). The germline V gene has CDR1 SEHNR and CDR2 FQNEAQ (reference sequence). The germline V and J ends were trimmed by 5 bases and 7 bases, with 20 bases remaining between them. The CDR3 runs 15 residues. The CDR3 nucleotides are TGTGCCAGCAGCCGATACGGACAGAAGCCAAATGAAGCTTTCTTT. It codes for CASSRYGQKPNEAFF. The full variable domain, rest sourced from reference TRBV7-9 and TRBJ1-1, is DTGVSQNPRHKITKRGQNVTFRCDPISEHNRLYWYRQTLGQGPEFLTYFQNEAQLEKSRLLSDRFSAERPKGSFSTLEIQRTEQGDSAMYLCASSRYGQKPNEAFFGQGTRLTVV.

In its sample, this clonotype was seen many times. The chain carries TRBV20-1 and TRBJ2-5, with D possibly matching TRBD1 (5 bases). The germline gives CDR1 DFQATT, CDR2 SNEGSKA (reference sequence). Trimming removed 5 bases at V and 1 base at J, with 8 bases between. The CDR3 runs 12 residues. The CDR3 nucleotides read TGCAGTGCTCTTAGGGGCCAAGAGACCCAGTACTTC. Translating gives CSALRGQETQYF.

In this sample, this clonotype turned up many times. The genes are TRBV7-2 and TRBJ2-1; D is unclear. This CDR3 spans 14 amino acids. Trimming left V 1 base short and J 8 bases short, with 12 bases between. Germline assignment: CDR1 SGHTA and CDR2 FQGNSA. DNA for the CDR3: TGTGCCAGCAGCTTAGATCTCCAAAGGGATGAGCAGTTCTTC. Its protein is CASSLDLQRDEQFF.

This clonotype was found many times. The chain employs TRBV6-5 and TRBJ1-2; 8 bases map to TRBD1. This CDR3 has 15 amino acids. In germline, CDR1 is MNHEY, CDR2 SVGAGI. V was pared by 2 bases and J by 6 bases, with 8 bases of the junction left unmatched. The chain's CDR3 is CASSYVGQGFDGYTF. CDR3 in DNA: TGTGCCAGCAGTTACGTCGGACAGGGTTTCGATGGCTACACCTTC.

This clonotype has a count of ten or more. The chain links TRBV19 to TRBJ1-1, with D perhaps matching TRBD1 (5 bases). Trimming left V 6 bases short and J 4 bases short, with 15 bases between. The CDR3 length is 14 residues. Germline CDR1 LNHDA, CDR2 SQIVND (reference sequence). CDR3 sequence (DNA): TGTGCCAGTAGCCCCCCGGGAAGGGGCACTGAAGCTTTCTTT. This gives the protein CASSPPGRGTEAFF.

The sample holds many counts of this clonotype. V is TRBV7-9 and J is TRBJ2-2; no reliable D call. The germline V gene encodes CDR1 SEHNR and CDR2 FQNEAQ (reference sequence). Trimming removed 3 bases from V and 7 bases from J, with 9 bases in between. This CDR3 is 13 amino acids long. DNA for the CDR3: TGTGCCAGCAGCTTTGTGGGGTACGGGGAGCTGTTTTTT. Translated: CASSFVGYGELFF.

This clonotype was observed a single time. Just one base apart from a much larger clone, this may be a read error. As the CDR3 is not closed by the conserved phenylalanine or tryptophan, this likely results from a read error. The CDR3 DNA follows: TGTGCCAGCAGCGTAAGGGGGTGGGTGGGAGATGAGCAGTTCCTC. This encodes CASSVRGWVGDEQFL. The chain is built from TRBV9 and TRBJ2-1, with D tentatively TRBD1 (6 bases). The CDR3 spans 15 residues. Germline CDR1 SGDLS, CDR2 YYNGEE. Trimming pared 1 base from V and 8 bases from J, leaving 16 bases between.

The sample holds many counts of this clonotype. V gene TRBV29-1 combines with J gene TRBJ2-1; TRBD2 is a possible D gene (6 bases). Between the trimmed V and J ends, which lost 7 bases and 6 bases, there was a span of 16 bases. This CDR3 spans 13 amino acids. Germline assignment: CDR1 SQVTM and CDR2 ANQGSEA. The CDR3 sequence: CSAEPRRGNEQFF. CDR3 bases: TGCAGCGCCGAGCCCCGGCGGGGCAATGAGCAGTTCTTC.

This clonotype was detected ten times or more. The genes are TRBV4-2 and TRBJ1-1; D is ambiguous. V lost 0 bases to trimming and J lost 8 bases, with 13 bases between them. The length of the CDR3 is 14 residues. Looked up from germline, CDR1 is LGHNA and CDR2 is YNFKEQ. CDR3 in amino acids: CASSQDPQAREAFF. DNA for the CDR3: TGTGCCAGCAGCCAAGATCCGCAGGCTAGGGAAGCTTTCTTT.

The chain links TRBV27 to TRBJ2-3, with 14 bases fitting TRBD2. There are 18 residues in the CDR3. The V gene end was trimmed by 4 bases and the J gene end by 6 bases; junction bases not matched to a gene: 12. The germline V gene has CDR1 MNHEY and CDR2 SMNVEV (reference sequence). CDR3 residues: CASSSPGLAGETHDTQYF. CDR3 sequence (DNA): TGTGCCAGCAGTTCCCCGGGACTAGCGGGGGAGACACATGATACGCAGTATTTT.

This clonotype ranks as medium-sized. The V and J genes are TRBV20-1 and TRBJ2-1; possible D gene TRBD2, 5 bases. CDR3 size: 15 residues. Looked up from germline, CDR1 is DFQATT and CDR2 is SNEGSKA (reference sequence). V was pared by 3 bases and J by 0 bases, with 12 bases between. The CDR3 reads CSASAAALSYNEQFF. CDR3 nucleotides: TGCAGTGCTAGTGCAGCGGCACTCTCCTACAATGAGCAGTTCTTC.

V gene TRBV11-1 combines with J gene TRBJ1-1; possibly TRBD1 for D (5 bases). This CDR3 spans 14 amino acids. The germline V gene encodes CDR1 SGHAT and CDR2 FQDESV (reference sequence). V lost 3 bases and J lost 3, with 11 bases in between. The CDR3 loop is CASSFAGTHTEAFF. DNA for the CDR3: TGTGCCAGCAGCTTCGCCGGGACCCACACTGAAGCTTTCTTT.

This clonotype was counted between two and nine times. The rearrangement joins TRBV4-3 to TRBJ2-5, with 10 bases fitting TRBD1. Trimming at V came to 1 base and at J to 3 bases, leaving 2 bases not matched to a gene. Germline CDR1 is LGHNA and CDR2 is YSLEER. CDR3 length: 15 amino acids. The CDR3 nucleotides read TGCGCCAGCAGCCAAGTGGGGACAGGGGAAGAGACCCAGTACTTC. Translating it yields CASSQVGTGEETQYF.

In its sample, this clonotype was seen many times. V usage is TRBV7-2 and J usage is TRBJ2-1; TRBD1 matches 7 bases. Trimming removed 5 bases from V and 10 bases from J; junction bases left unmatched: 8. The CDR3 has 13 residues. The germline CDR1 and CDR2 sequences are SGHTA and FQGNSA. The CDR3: CASSLPDRFEQFF. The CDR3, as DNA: TGTGCCAGCAGCCTCCCGGACAGGTTCGAGCAGTTCTTC.

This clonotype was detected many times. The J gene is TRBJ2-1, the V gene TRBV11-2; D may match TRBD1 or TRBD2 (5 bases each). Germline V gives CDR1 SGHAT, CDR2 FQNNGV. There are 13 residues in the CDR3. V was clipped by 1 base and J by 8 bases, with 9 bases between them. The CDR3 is CASSLGGVDEQFF. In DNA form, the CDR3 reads TGTGCCAGCAGCTTAGGAGGGGTAGATGAGCAGTTCTTC.

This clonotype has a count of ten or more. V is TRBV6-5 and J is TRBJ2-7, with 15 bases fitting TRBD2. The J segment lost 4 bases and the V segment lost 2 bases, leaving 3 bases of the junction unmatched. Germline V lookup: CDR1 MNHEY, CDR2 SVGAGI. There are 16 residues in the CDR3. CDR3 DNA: TGTGCCAGCAGTTACCCTGGGACTAGCGGGGGGTACGAGCAGTACTTC. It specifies CASSYPGTSGGYEQYF.

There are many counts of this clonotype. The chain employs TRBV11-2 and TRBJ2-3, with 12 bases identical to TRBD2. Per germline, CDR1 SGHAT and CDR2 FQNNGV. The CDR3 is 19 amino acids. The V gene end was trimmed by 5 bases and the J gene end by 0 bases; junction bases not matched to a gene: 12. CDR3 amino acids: CASSLRTSGMRPSTDTQYF. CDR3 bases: TGTGCCAGCAGCCTCAGGACTAGCGGGATGAGACCTAGCACAGATACGCAGTATTTT.

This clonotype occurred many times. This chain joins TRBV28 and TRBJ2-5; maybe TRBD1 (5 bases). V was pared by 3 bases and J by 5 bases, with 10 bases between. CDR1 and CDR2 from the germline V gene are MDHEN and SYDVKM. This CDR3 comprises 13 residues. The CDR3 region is CASSFRVRETQYF. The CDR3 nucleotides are TGTGCCAGCAGTTTCAGGGTCCGGGAGACCCAGTACTTC.

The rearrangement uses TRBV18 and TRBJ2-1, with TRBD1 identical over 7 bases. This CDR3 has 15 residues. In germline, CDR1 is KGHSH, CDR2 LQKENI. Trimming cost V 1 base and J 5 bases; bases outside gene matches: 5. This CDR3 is CASSPQGARNNEQFF. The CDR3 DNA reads TGTGCCAGCTCACCACAGGGGGCTCGAAACAATGAGCAGTTCTTC.

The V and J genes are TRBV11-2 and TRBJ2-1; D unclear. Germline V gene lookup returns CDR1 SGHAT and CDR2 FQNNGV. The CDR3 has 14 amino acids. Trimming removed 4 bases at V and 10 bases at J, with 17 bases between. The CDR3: CASSYGRLGMEQFF. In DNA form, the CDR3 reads TGTGCCAGCAGCTACGGACGCTTAGGCATGGAGCAGTTCTTC.

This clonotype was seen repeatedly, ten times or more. CDR3 in DNA: TGCGCCAGCAGCCCCATTTTCGGGGGGCCCTACGAGCAGTACTTC. Protein product: CASSPIFGGPYEQYF. The chain combines TRBV5-1 with TRBJ2-7, with TRBD2 as a possible D gene (7 bases). V dropped 4 bases and J dropped 2 bases, with 16 bases sitting between them. This CDR3 spans 15 amino acids. Per the germline V gene, CDR1 is SGHRS and CDR2 is YFSETQ.

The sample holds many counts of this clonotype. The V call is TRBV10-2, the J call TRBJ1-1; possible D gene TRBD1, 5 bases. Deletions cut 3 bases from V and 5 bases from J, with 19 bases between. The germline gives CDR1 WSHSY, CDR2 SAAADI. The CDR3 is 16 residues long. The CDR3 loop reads CASSDPSTGRATEAFF. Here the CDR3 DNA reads TGCGCCAGCAGTGACCCCTCGACGGGACGGGCGACTGAAGCTTTCTTT.

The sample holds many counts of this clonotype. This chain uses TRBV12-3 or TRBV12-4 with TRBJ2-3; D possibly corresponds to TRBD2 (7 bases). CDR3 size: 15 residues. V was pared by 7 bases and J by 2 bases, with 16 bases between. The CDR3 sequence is CASTRRGGLTDTQYF. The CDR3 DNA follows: TGTGCCAGCACCAGAAGGGGGGGTCTCACAGATACGCAGTATTTT.

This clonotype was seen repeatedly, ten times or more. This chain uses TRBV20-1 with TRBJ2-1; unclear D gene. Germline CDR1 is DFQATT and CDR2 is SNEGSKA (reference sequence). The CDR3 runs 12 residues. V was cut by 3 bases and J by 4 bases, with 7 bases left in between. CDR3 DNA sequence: TGCAGTGCTAGTACCGAGTACAATGAGCAGTTCTTC. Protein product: CSASTEYNEQFF.

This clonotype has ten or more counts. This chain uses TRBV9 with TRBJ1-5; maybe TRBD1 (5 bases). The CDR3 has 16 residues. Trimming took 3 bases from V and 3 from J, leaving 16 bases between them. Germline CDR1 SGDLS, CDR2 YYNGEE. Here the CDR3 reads CASSAGPSAFNQPQHF. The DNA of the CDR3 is TGTGCCAGCAGCGCGGGACCCTCAGCATTCAATCAGCCCCAGCATTTT.

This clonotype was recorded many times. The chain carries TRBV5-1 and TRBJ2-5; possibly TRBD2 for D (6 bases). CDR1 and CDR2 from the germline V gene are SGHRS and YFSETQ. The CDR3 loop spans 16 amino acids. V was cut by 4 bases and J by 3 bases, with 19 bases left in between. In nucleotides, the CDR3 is TGCGCCAGCAGCCCGGGTATAGCGGCGCCGAAAGAGACCCAGTACTTC. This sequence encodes CASSPGIAAPKETQYF.

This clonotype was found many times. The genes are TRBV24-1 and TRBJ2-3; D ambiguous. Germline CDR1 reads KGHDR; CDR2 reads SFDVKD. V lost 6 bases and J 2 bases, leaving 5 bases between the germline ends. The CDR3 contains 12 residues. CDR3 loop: CATSQDTDTQYF. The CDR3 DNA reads TGTGCCACCAGTCAGGACACAGATACGCAGTATTTT.

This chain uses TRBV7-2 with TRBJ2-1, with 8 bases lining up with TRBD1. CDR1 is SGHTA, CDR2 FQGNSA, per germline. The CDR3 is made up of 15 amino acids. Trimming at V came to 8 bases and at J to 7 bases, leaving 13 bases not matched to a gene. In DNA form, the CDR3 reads TGTGCCAGCGCCGATTGGGGACAGGTGGGGAATGAGCAGTTCTTC. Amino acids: CASADWGQVGNEQFF.